Each of the 2 T cell receptor beta chains below was sequenced from the same sample in a study of cytomegalovirus exposure and HLA in healthy donors. The data were produced by immunoSEQ multiplex PCR, yet TCRdb's version contains in-frame clones alone and is incomplete. The table includes 80,000 to 100,000 clones, approximately 90% detected once. Sequenced: PBMCs. The receptors were sampled from a man under 40 in good health and CMV-seronegative.

This clone was seen only once. The chain links TRBV27 to TRBJ2-2; D is unclear. This CDR3 region has 16 residues. V dropped 3 bases and J dropped 1 base, with 12 bases sitting between them. Germline V gene sequence: CDR1 MNHEY, CDR2 SMNVEV (reference sequence). Here the CDR3 reads CASSFGLTLNTGELFF. CDR3 sequence (DNA): TGTGCCAGCAGTTTCGGTCTAACCTTGAACACCGGGGAGCTGTTTTTT.

The chain employs TRBV6-4 and TRBJ2-3; D possibly corresponds to TRBD1 (6 bases). Trimming left V 8 bases short and J 4 bases short, with 13 bases between. CDR3 length: 13 residues. Germline-derived CDR1 and CDR2 are MRHNA and SNTAGT. For the CDR3, the DNA is TGTGCCAGCGCACAGGGTGGGTCAGATACGCAGTATTTT. Translating it yields CASAQGGSDTQYF.